A single sample is the source of the 27 T cell receptor beta chains below, sequenced in a study of cytomegalovirus exposure and HLA in healthy donors. Researchers ran the PCR with 60 Vbeta and 13 Jbeta primers. The table came from immunoSEQ multiplex PCR; TCRdb's copy has only in-frame clones and leaves some out. Altogether 95,000 to 110,000 clones are present, roughly 79% being singletons, with the ten largest covering 5.8%. Sequencing input: PBMCs. These receptors all come from a man aged 60-69 years in good health and CMV-seropositive.

The chain joins TRBV11-2 to TRBJ2-3; TRBD1 is a possible D gene (6 bases). Trimming took off 5 bases at V and 2 bases at J, with 14 bases between the two ends. CDR1 is SGHAT and CDR2 is FQNNGV in the germline V gene. The length of the CDR3 is 15 residues. In nucleotides, the CDR3 is TGTGCCAGCAGCCGCGACAGGCAGCCCACAGATACGCAGTATTTT. This codes for CASSRDRQPTDTQYF.

CDR3 DNA sequence: TGTGCCAGCTCACCACCGGGGCCTAACTATGGCTACACCTTC. This translates into CASSPPGPNYGYTF. This chain joins TRBV18 and TRBJ1-2; perhaps TRBD1 as D (5 bases). The CDR3 spans 14 residues. Trimming shortened V by 0 bases and J by 0 bases, and 5 bases separated the two germline ends. CDR1 KGHSH and CDR2 LQKENI come from the germline V gene.

The chain combines TRBV10-2 with TRBJ2-5; possibly TRBD1 for D (5 bases). The J call is uncertain, as TRBJ2-7 better fits the DNA end. The CDR3 consists of 13 residues. Germline CDR1 reads WSHSY; CDR2 reads SAAADI. CDR3 DNA: TGCGCCAGCAAGAAAGGTCAGGGCTACGAGCAGTACTTC. It specifies CASKKGQGYEQYF.

In this sample, this clone turned up a few times. The J gene is TRBJ2-2, the V gene TRBV4-2, with 11 nucleotides matching TRBD2. CDR3 length: 16 amino acids. Germline-derived CDR1 and CDR2 are LGHNA and YNFKEQ. Trimming cost V 1 base and J 8 bases; bases outside gene matches: 6. The CDR3 region is CASSQVGTSGRGELFF. The CDR3 nucleotides are TGTGCCAGCAGCCAAGTCGGGACTAGCGGTCGAGGGGAGCTGTTTTTT.

The CDR3 coding sequence is TGCGCCAGCAGCTCGCTGGGACTAAACACCGGGGAGCTGTTTTTT. Protein: CASSSLGLNTGELFF. V and J are TRBV5-1 and TRBJ2-2, with 7 bases that match TRBD2. This CDR3 is built from 15 residues. The germline gives CDR1 SGHRS, CDR2 YFSETQ. With V trimmed by 3 bases and J by 2 bases, 4 bases remained unmatched.

This chain links TRBV11-1 with TRBJ2-5; D remains unclear. Germline lookup yields CDR1 SGHAT and CDR2 FQDESV (reference sequence). The CDR3 has 14 residues. Trimming removed 3 bases at V and 1 base at J, with 9 bases between. CDR3 amino acids: CASSLAQPQETQYF. In nucleotides, the CDR3 is TGTGCCAGCAGCTTGGCACAGCCCCAAGAGACCCAGTACTTC.

The rearrangement joins TRBV9 to TRBJ1-1; D gene ambiguous. CDR1 is SGDLS, CDR2 YYNGEE, per germline. The CDR3 has 14 residues. V lost 2 bases and J 5 bases, leaving 13 bases between the germline ends. The CDR3 spells CASSVLHSVTEAFF. CDR3 bases: TGTGCCAGCAGCGTGCTCCACAGTGTGACTGAAGCTTTCTTT.

The genes are TRBV19 and TRBJ2-3; possible D gene TRBD2, 6 bases. Germline CDR1 and CDR2: LNHDA and SQIVND (reference sequence). V shed 10 bases and J shed 1 base, with 12 bases lying between them. There are 13 residues in the CDR3. The CDR3, as DNA: TGTGCCACAAAACCGGGGGGCACAGATACGCAGTATTTT. This encodes CATKPGGTDTQYF. The entire variable domain, with the rest obtained from reference TRBV19 and TRBJ2-3, is as follows: DGGITQSPKYLFRKEGQNVTLSCEQNLNHDAMYWYRQDPGQGLRLIYYSQIVNDFQKGDIAEGYSVSREKKESFPLTVTSAQKNPTAFYLCATKPGGTDTQYFGPGTRLTVL.

V usage is TRBV19 and J usage is TRBJ2-5; tentative D call: TRBD1 (5 bases). The DNA end lines up better with TRBJ2-7; the J call may be wrong. Looked up from germline, CDR1 is LNHDA and CDR2 is SQIVND (reference sequence). CDR3 size: 14 residues. The CDR3 nucleotides are TGTGCCAGTAGTCGGTTGATGGACAACTACGAGCAGTACTTC. This sequence encodes CASSRLMDNYEQYF.

The rearrangement joins TRBV9 to TRBJ2-1; the match to TRBD2 covers 11 bases. The germline gives CDR1 SGDLS, CDR2 YYNGEE. V was clipped by 3 bases and J by 5 bases; unmatched bases: 4. The CDR3 extends over 15 amino acids. The CDR3 loop reads CASSAVAGGNNEQFF. In DNA form, the CDR3 reads TGTGCCAGCAGCGCAGTAGCGGGGGGGAACAATGAGCAGTTCTTC.

This chain uses TRBV11-2 with TRBJ2-1; 10 bases are shared with TRBD2. There are 17 residues in the CDR3. CDR1 and CDR2 from the germline V gene are SGHAT and FQNNGV. Losses at the gene ends were 5 bases for V and 6 bases for J; bases not matched to a gene: 13. The CDR3 bases are TGTGCCAGCAGCCTAACTAGCGGGGAAGCGGGAGGCAATGAGCAGTTCTTC. It codes for CASSLTSGEAGGNEQFF.

The chain is built from TRBV15 and TRBJ2-7; 8 nucleotides agree with TRBD1. V gave up 5 bases and J gave up 8 bases; unmatched junction bases: 5. Germline V gene lookup returns CDR1 LNHNV and CDR2 YYDKDF (reference sequence). This CDR3 has 12 amino acids. The CDR3 DNA follows: TGTGCCACCAGCCTCGGGACAGGACAGCAGTACTTC. Protein: CATSLGTGQQYF. Supplemented by reference TRBV15 and TRBJ2-7, the full variable domain reads DAMVIQNPRYQVTQFGKPVTLSCSQTLNHNVMYWYQQKSSQAPKLLFHYYDKDFNNEADTPDNFQSRRPNTSFCFLDIRSPGLGDTAMYLCATSLGTGQQYFGPGTRLTVT.

The rearrangement joins TRBV2 to TRBJ2-5; D unclear. Germline values: CDR1 SNHLY, CDR2 FYNNEI. Trimming took 5 bases from V and 4 from J, leaving 11 bases between them. The CDR3 covers 13 residues. Here the CDR3 reads CASSNSEAETQYF. In nucleotides, the CDR3 is TGTGCCAGCAGTAATTCCGAAGCAGAGACCCAGTACTTC.

This clone was seen a handful of times. The J gene is TRBJ1-3, the V gene TRBV4-3, with 8 bases lining up with TRBD1. Germline values: CDR1 LGHNA, CDR2 YSLEER. CDR3 length: 16 residues. V lost 4 bases, J lost 0 bases, and 5 bases stayed unmatched. The CDR3 bases are TGCGCCAGCAGCCCGGGACAGGCGTACTCTGGAAACACCATATATTTT. Its translation is CASSPGQAYSGNTIYF.

The genes are TRBV27 and TRBJ1-2, with D possibly matching TRBD1 (5 bases). This CDR3 region has 12 residues. Per germline, CDR1 MNHEY and CDR2 SMNVEV (reference sequence). V was cut by 6 bases and J by 2 bases, with 7 bases left in between. The chain's CDR3 is CASRGGNYGYTF. The CDR3 DNA reads as TGTGCCAGCAGGGGGGGGAACTATGGCTACACCTTC.

This clone appeared a single time. This sequence joins TRBV9 and TRBJ2-2; TRBD1 might be the D (5 bases). The germline V and J ends were trimmed by 0 bases and 4 bases, with 7 bases remaining between them. CDR3 size: 14 residues. Germline-derived CDR1 and CDR2 are SGDLS and YYNGEE. The CDR3 spells CASSVDRGTGELFF. The CDR3 nucleotides read TGTGCCAGCAGCGTAGATAGGGGCACCGGGGAGCTGTTTTTT.

This chain connects TRBV25-1 to TRBJ2-3; 10 positions agree with TRBD2. The CDR3 consists of 16 residues. V was clipped by 2 bases and J by 3 bases; unmatched bases: 5. The germline CDR1 and CDR2 sequences are MGHDK and SYGVNS. The CDR3 loop reads CASSELLAGGTDTQYF. The CDR3 DNA reads TGTGCCAGCAGTGAACTGTTAGCGGGGGGTACAGATACGCAGTATTTT.

The chain combines TRBV7-9 with TRBJ2-1; TRBD2 might be the D (5 bases). Trimming removed 7 bases at V and 1 base at J, with 11 bases between. Germline-derived CDR1 and CDR2 are SEHNR and FQNEAQ (reference sequence). The CDR3 spans 14 residues. The CDR3 region is CASTDRGSYNEQFF. CDR3 nucleotides: TGTGCCAGCACCGACCGAGGGTCCTACAATGAGCAGTTCTTC.

The chain carries TRBV30 and TRBJ2-3; D is unclear. Trimming shortened V by 0 bases and J by 3 bases, and 4 bases separated the two germline ends. The CDR3 extends over 12 amino acids. Germline loops: CDR1 GTSNPN, CDR2 SVGIG (reference sequence). CDR3 amino acids: CAWSVLTDTQYF. The CDR3 region has the DNA TGTGCCTGGAGTGTACTGACAGATACGCAGTATTTT.

Here the CDR3 reads CATSSRDSLKKLFF. CDR3 coding DNA: TGTGCCACCAGCAGCAGGGACAGTTTAAAGAAACTGTTTTTT. The chain carries TRBV15 and TRBJ1-4; 7 bases align to TRBD1. Germline V gene data show CDR1 as LNHNV and CDR2 as YYDKDF (reference sequence). V gave up 3 bases and J gave up 11 bases; unmatched junction bases: 9. The CDR3 contains 14 residues.

The chain uses TRBV10-1 and TRBJ2-5; 11 positions match TRBD2. The CDR3 runs to 15 residues. Germline V gene lookup returns CDR1 WNHNN and CDR2 SYGVQD (reference sequence). Trimming removed 6 bases from V and 2 bases from J; junction bases left unmatched: 5. The CDR3 loop is CASSPGLAGQETQYF. CDR3 coding DNA: TGCGCCAGCAGCCCCGGACTAGCGGGTCAAGAGACCCAGTACTTC.

The rearrangement joins TRBV5-1 to TRBJ2-1; the match to TRBD2 covers 10 bases. The V gene's germline CDR1 is SGHRS and CDR2 YFSETQ. V was clipped by 4 bases and J by 8 bases; unmatched bases: 15. The CDR3 has 17 residues. In nucleotides, the CDR3 is TGCGCCAGCAGCCAAGGACTAGCGGCCTTGCGGAGCGATGAGCAGTTCTTC. Its translation: CASSQGLAALRSDEQFF.

The chain employs TRBV5-4 and TRBJ1-1; a weak D match, TRBD1 (5 bases). The V end lost 1 base, the J end lost 1 base, and 11 bases lay between the germline ends. Germline V CDR1 and CDR2: SGHNT, YYREEE (reference sequence). CDR3 size: 15 residues. CDR3 bases: TGTGCCAGCAGCTTGATCGACAGTGAGAACACTGAAGCTTTCTTT. Translating gives CASSLIDSENTEAFF.

The rearrangement links TRBV4-3 to TRBJ2-1, with D maybe TRBD1 (5 bases). Looked up from germline, CDR1 is LGHNA and CDR2 is YSLEER. This CDR3 is 10 amino acids long. V was cut by 8 bases and J by 7 bases, with 6 bases left in between. The CDR3 reads CASAGNEQFF. As DNA, the CDR3 is TGCGCCAGCGCAGGGAATGAGCAGTTCTTC.

CDR3 in amino acids: CASTGTGYNEQYF. CDR3 coding DNA: TGTGCCAGCACCGGGACAGGGTATAACGAGCAGTACTTC. V usage is TRBV19 and J usage is TRBJ2-7, with 9 bases identical to TRBD1. There are 13 residues in the CDR3. Germline assignment: CDR1 LNHDA and CDR2 SQIVND (reference sequence). Germline trimming cut 9 bases from V and 5 bases from J; bases unmatched to any gene: 8.

The chain is built from TRBV28 and TRBJ1-5; D is undetermined. This CDR3 region has 12 residues. Looked up from germline, CDR1 is MDHEN and CDR2 is SYDVKM. V was shortened by 9 bases and J by 0 bases, with 6 bases between the two germline ends. The CDR3 spells CASSGSNQPQHF. CDR3 bases: TGTGCCAGTTCGGGTAGCAATCAGCCCCAGCATTTT.

In its sample, this clone was seen a few times. CDR3 amino acids: CATDDRGLTEAFF. CDR3 nucleotides: TGTGCCACCGACGACAGGGGGCTTACTGAAGCTTTCTTT. V is TRBV6-6 and J is TRBJ1-1, with TRBD1 identical over 10 bases. CDR1 MNHNY and CDR2 SVGAGI come from the germline V gene (reference sequence). J was trimmed by 5 bases and V by 10 bases; bases with no gene match: 7. The CDR3 length is 13 residues.